Below, 6 T cell receptor beta chains from the same sample are listed, as sequenced in a study of shared clonotypes between healthy human individuals. Here immunoSEQ multiplex PCR was the method, and the copy in TCRdb shows in-frame clones only, minus some. The table lists almost 700,000 clones, 90% to 95% of them singletons. Terminally differentiated effector memory CD45RA+ cells were left out of the naive CD8 fraction, which was CD45RO-negative and positively selected for CCR7. Sample: naive CD8+ T cells sorted from blood. The receptor source for this set is a man aged 30 to 39 in good health.

To note about this clone: The same CDR3 also results from other DNA sequences found in this sample. The genes are TRBV27 and TRBJ2-1; D not resolved. Germline V CDR1 and CDR2: MNHEY, SMNVEV (reference sequence). Between the trimmed V and J ends, which lost 3 bases and 4 bases, there was a span of 7 bases. This CDR3 is 13 amino acids long. CDR3 DNA: TGTGCCAGCAGTTTCCTAGGGTACAATGAGCAGTTCTTC. It encodes CASSFLGYNEQFF.

This clone has only one observation. The chain has TRBV19 and TRBJ2-1; D not certain. The germline gives CDR1 LNHDA, CDR2 SQIVND (reference sequence). V dropped 5 bases and J dropped 3 bases, with 5 bases sitting between them. The CDR3 has 12 amino acids. CDR3 DNA sequence: TGTGCCAGTAGTCTGGACTACAATGAGCAGTTCTTC. It translates to CASSLDYNEQFF.

The chain links TRBV7-9 to TRBJ2-1; D may be TRBD2 (5 bases). This CDR3 has 14 residues. Germline V gene data show CDR1 as SEHNR and CDR2 as FQNEAQ (reference sequence). V lost 5 bases and J lost 7, with 15 bases in between. For the CDR3, the DNA is TGTGCCAGCAGCCACTTGGACGGGGAAAATGAGCAGTTCTTC. It yields the protein CASSHLDGENEQFF.

V usage is TRBV29-1 and J usage is TRBJ2-7; tentatively, D is TRBD2 (6 bases). The germline V gene encodes CDR1 SQVTM and CDR2 ANQGSEA. V was shortened by 7 bases and J by 2 bases, with 18 bases between the two germline ends. This CDR3 is built from 14 residues. The CDR3 DNA reads as TGCAGCGGGCTGTCCGGGACTCATCCCTACGAGCAGTACTTC. This codes for CSGLSGTHPYEQYF.

The chain recombines TRBV11-3 with TRBJ1-1; D possibly corresponds to TRBD1 (5 bases). This CDR3 is 13 amino acids long. Per the germline V gene, CDR1 is SGHNT and CDR2 is YENEEA. Trimming removed 6 bases from V and 3 bases from J, with 11 bases in between. CDR3 residues: CASSGQGDTEAFF. In nucleotides, the CDR3 is TGTGCCAGCAGTGGGCAGGGTGACACTGAAGCTTTCTTT.

The chain has TRBV27 and TRBJ2-2; 11 bases are shared with TRBD1. In germline, CDR1 is MNHEY, CDR2 SMNVEV (reference sequence). The CDR3 covers 18 residues. The ends lost 3 bases at V and 0 bases at J; junction bases unmatched: 6. The CDR3 spells CASSFLRTGGPNTGELFF. CDR3 nucleotide sequence: TGTGCCAGCAGTTTCCTGAGGACAGGGGGCCCGAACACCGGGGAGCTGTTTTTT.